These 25 T cell receptor beta chains originate from one sample sequenced in a study of T cells in Graves' hyperthyroidism and ophthalmopathy. Template material for amplifying TCR beta CDR3 regions consisted of RNA transcripts. First-round RT-PCR with HTBI primers amplified the TCR CDR3 region. TCRdb reanalysed the multiplex PCR reads using MiXCR and keeps one entry per CDR3 protein. The sample lists hundreds of thousands of distinct CDR3 sequences, about 15% seen once, with around 7% in the top ten. Sample: blood. The receptor set was obtained from a woman aged 18-30 years with Graves' hyperthyroidism.

This clonotype came up many times. The genes are TRBV12-3 or TRBV12-4 and TRBJ1-2, with D unclear. V gave up 6 bases and J gave up 8 bases, with 16 bases separating them. The CDR3 length is 13 residues. The CDR3 nucleotides read TGTGCCAGCAGAGACTCCCCGGTAGGCGGCTACACCTTC. Its protein product is CASRDSPVGGYTF.

The rearrangement joins TRBV28 to TRBJ1-2; D call uncertain. The CDR3 sequence is 15 residues long. Per the germline V gene, CDR1 is MDHEN and CDR2 is SYDVKM. Trimming stripped 5 bases from V and 7 bases from J, with 20 bases between. DNA of the CDR3: TGTGCCAGCAGTGAATTTGCTTCTAACGGTGGTGGCTACACCTTC. Translating it yields CASSEFASNGGGYTF.

This clonotype was observed a handful of times. V gene TRBV20-1 combines with J gene TRBJ2-7; D might be TRBD2 (6 bases). The germline V gene has CDR1 DFQATT and CDR2 SNEGSKA (reference sequence). The CDR3 length is 14 residues. Trimming took 5 bases from V and 3 from J, leaving 17 bases between them. The CDR3 here is CSAGQGTGNYEQYF. Here the CDR3 DNA reads TGCAGTGCTGGCCAAGGGACTGGTAACTACGAGCAGTACTTC.

This clonotype came up many times. The chain combines TRBV9 with TRBJ2-3; D remains unclear. Per germline, CDR1 SGDLS and CDR2 YYNGEE. The CDR3 runs to 13 residues. V shed 3 bases and J shed 5 bases, with 10 bases lying between them. The CDR3: CASSGPGKDTQYF. The DNA of the CDR3 is TGTGCCAGCAGCGGCCCCGGAAAAGATACGCAGTATTTT. Together with reference TRBV9 and TRBJ2-3, the CDR3 gives the full variable domain: DSGVTQTPKHLITATGQRVTLRCSPRSGDLSVYWYQQSLDQGLQFLIQYYNGEERAKGNILERFSAQQFPDLHSELNLSSLELGDSALYFCASSGPGKDTQYFGPGTRLTVL.

This clonotype has ten or more counts. The chain employs TRBV12-3 or TRBV12-4 and TRBJ2-7; the match to TRBD2 covers 7 bases. The length of the CDR3 is 15 residues. Losses at the gene ends were 6 bases for V and 4 bases for J; bases not matched to a gene: 12. The CDR3 loop is CASSRGGGRRYEQYF. CDR3 nucleotides: TGTGCCAGCAGCCGCGGGGGTGGTCGAAGGTACGAGCAGTACTTC.

This clonotype was found many times. A junction end diverges from the germline sequence, so it may reflect a read error. The chain couples TRBV7-7 to TRBJ2-1, with 7 bases lining up with TRBD2. The germline gives CDR1 SSHAT, CDR2 FNYEAQ (reference sequence). The CDR3 extends over 14 amino acids. CDR3 nucleotides: TGTGCTAGCAGCCCGCAGACTAGCAGCAATGAGCAGTTCTTC. Translation: CASSPQTSSNEQFF. Complete variable domain (other parts from reference TRBV7-7 and TRBJ2-1): GAGVSQSPRYKVTKRGQDVTLRCDPISSHATLYWYQQALGQGPEFLTYFNYEAQPDKSGLPSDRFSAERPEGSISTLTIQRTEQRDSAMYRCASSPQTSSNEQFFGPGTRLTVL.

This clonotype was observed at least ten times. The rearrangement joins TRBV2 to TRBJ1-4, with D perhaps matching TRBD1 (6 bases). Trimming left V 8 bases short and J 0 bases short, with 13 bases between. The CDR3 covers 15 residues. The V gene's germline CDR1 is SNHLY and CDR2 FYNNEI. The CDR3 DNA sequence: TGTGCCAGCCTACGGGGGCAAACAACTAATGAAAAACTGTTTTTT. It specifies CASLRGQTTNEKLFF.

The chain uses TRBV12-3 or TRBV12-4 and TRBJ2-1, with 14 positions matching TRBD2. Trimming at V came to 5 bases and at J to 8 bases, leaving 11 bases not matched to a gene. This CDR3 comprises 17 residues. The CDR3, as DNA: TGTGCCAGCAGTGGGACTAGCGGGAGCCTACCCAGCGATGAGCAGTTCTTC. Translated: CASSGTSGSLPSDEQFF.

The chain employs TRBV6-2 or TRBV6-3 and TRBJ2-1, with 7 bases identical to TRBD2. The J call is uncertain, as TRBJ2-7 better fits the DNA end. The CDR3 extends over 15 amino acids. CDR1 MNHEY and CDR2 SVGEGT come from the germline V gene. DNA for the CDR3: TGTGCCAGCAGTTACGGCGGGAGCTCCTACAATGAGCAGTACTTC. Protein product: CASSYGGSSYNEQYF.

This clonotype was seen only once. The rearrangement uses TRBV7-3 and TRBJ2-7; D is perhaps TRBD1 (5 bases). Germline V gene sequence: CDR1 SGHTA, CDR2 FQGTGA. This CDR3 region has 14 residues. The ends were cut back, 5 bases at V and 2 bases at J, with 13 bases in the middle. The CDR3 spells CASSQGGRPYEQYF. As DNA, the CDR3 is TGTGCCAGCAGCCAGGGTGGGCGACCCTACGAGCAGTACTTC.

This clonotype was observed at least ten times. The V and J genes are TRBV11-3 and TRBJ1-5, with unresolved D. V lost 11 bases to trimming and J lost 4 bases, with 15 bases between them. The CDR3 sequence is 13 residues long. Germline CDR1 and CDR2: SGHNT and YENEEA. The CDR3 sequence is CAGGNRGNQPQHF. For the CDR3, the DNA is TGTGCCGGAGGGAACCGAGGGAATCAGCCCCAGCATTTT.

In its sample, this clonotype was seen many times. J is TRBJ2-3 and V is TRBV7-2; the match to TRBD2 covers 7 bases. The CDR3 consists of 15 residues. V was pared by 1 base and J by 1 base, with 2 bases of the junction left unmatched. CDR1 SGHTA and CDR2 FQGNSA come from the germline V gene. This CDR3 reads CASSLGEGRTDTQYF. CDR3 sequence (DNA): TGTGCCAGCAGCTTAGGGGAGGGGCGCACAGATACGCAGTATTTT. Full variable domain (remainder filled in from reference TRBV7-2 and TRBJ2-3): GAGVSQSPSNKVTEKGKDVELRCDPISGHTALYWYRQSLGQGLEFLIYFQGNSAPDKSGLPSDRFSAERTGGSVSTLTIQRTQQEDSAVYLCASSLGEGRTDTQYFGPGTRLTVL.

The chain carries TRBV7-8 and TRBJ2-3, with D perhaps given as TRBD1 or TRBD2 (6 bases each). The CDR3 is 14 residues long. Trimming left V 1 base short and J 5 bases short, with 10 bases between. The germline gives CDR1 SGHVS, CDR2 FQNEAQ. CDR3 loop: CASSLEGGGDTQYF. The CDR3 coding sequence is TGTGCCAGCAGCTTAGAGGGGGGAGGAGATACGCAGTATTTT.

This clonotype was seen at least ten times. The chain has TRBV29-1 and TRBJ2-3; TRBD1 aligns across 7 bases. Germline assignment: CDR1 SQVTM and CDR2 ANQGSEA. V shed 6 bases, J shed 1 base, and the junction held 7 bases outside the gene matches. This CDR3 is built from 14 residues. CDR3 in amino acids: CSVLRDSGTDTQYF. CDR3 coding DNA: TGCAGCGTCCTCCGGGACAGTGGCACAGATACGCAGTATTTT.

On this clonotype itself: Given a much more abundant clone one base away, this may be a read error. The chain combines TRBV20-1 with TRBJ1-6; possibly TRBD1 for D (5 bases). From germline, CDR1 is DFQATT and CDR2 SNEGSKA (reference sequence). CDR3 length equals 16 residues. The V end lost 5 bases, the J end lost 0 bases, and 14 bases lay between the germline ends. The CDR3 loop is CSAGFGGSSYNSPLHF. The CDR3 nucleotides are TGCAGTGCTGGATTTGGGGGAAGCTCCTATAATTCACCCCTCCACTTT.

This clonotype was recorded at least ten times. The rearrangement uses TRBV6-1 and TRBJ2-7; D not certain. CDR3 length equals 14 residues. The V gene's germline CDR1 is MNHNS and CDR2 SASEGT. The V end was cut by 5 bases, the J end by 0 bases, with 11 bases between. The CDR3 here is CASSSDWSSYEQYF. CDR3 sequence (DNA): TGTGCCAGCAGTTCCGACTGGAGCTCCTACGAGCAGTACTTC.

Ten or more counts support this clonotype. This chain joins TRBV6-1 and TRBJ1-2; a weak D match, TRBD1 (5 bases). This CDR3 comprises 18 residues. Germline CDR1 and CDR2: MNHNS and SASEGT. Trimming took 4 bases from V and 1 from J, leaving 22 bases between them. CDR3 amino acids: CASSVPGALPGVNYGYTF. CDR3 sequence (DNA): TGTGCCAGCAGTGTCCCTGGTGCCCTCCCGGGGGTTAACTATGGCTACACCTTC.

This clonotype was observed many times. One end of the junction is discordant with germline, which a read error may explain. This chain links TRBV3-1 with TRBJ2-5, with 7 positions matching TRBD2. The CDR3 covers 16 residues. Per germline, CDR1 LGHDT and CDR2 YNNKEL (reference sequence). CDR3 region: CASSQSGLAEREAQYF. CDR3 coding DNA: TGTGCCAGCAGCCAATCAGGGCTAGCGGAAAGAGAGGCCCAGTACTTC.

There are many counts of this clonotype. The rearrangement uses TRBV9 and TRBJ2-7; D unclear. Germline CDR1 SGDLS, CDR2 YYNGEE. CDR3 length equals 13 residues. V lost 2 bases and J lost 1, with 7 bases in between. The CDR3 region has the DNA TGTGCCAGCAGCGTGGGCAGTTCCTACGAGCAGTACTTC. It specifies CASSVGSSYEQYF.

Ten or more counts support this clonotype. J is TRBJ2-1 and V is TRBV7-6, with D maybe TRBD2 (6 bases). This CDR3 contains 14 residues. From germline, CDR1 is SGHVS and CDR2 FNYEAQ. The V gene lost 3 bases and the J gene lost 4 bases, with 10 bases spanning the gap. CDR3 nucleotides: TGTGCCAGCAGCTTTGCGGGGCGATACAATGAGCAGTTCTTC. It encodes CASSFAGRYNEQFF.

In its sample, this clonotype was seen many times. The chain couples TRBV9 to TRBJ2-2; D remains ambiguous. V was cut by 0 bases and J by 0 bases, with 6 bases left in between. Germline V gene data show CDR1 as SGDLS and CDR2 as YYNGEE. This CDR3 comprises 15 residues. The CDR3 DNA follows: TGTGCCAGCAGCGTAGGTCCATCGAACACCGGGGAGCTGTTTTTT. Translation gives CASSVGPSNTGELFF.

This clonotype turned up a few times. The chain joins TRBV6-2 or TRBV6-3 to TRBJ2-5; tentatively, D is TRBD2 (7 bases). Germline V lookup: CDR1 MNHEY, CDR2 SVGEGT. The CDR3 has 14 residues. The V end lost 8 bases, the J end lost 0 bases, and 13 bases lay between the germline ends. The chain's CDR3 is CASEAGANQETQYF. CDR3 DNA sequence: TGTGCCAGCGAGGCGGGGGCGAACCAAGAGACCCAGTACTTC.

Many counts were recorded for this clonotype. The J gene is TRBJ1-2, the V gene TRBV14; tentative D call: TRBD1 (5 bases). The germline CDR1 and CDR2 sequences are SGHDN and FVKESK. The CDR3 totals 18 residues. V gave up 1 base and J gave up 0 bases, with 18 bases separating them. CDR3 bases: TGTGCCAGCAGCCAAGTCACCTGGTGGGGGGTGGCTAACTATGGCTACACCTTC. Its protein is CASSQVTWWGVANYGYTF.

This clonotype came up many times. The chain employs TRBV5-5 and TRBJ1-5; maybe TRBD1 (5 bases). The CDR3 consists of 14 residues. CDR1 SGHKS and CDR2 YYEKEE come from the germline V gene (reference sequence). The V end lost 0 bases, the J end lost 3 bases, and 7 bases lay between the germline ends. The CDR3 DNA reads TGTGCCAGCAGCTTGGAGGGGAACAATCAGCCCCAGCATTTT. Its protein product is CASSLEGNNQPQHF.

This clonotype has at least ten counts. The chain couples TRBV11-3 to TRBJ2-1; 9 bases agree with TRBD2. The length of the CDR3 is 15 residues. Losses at the gene ends were 5 bases for V and 2 bases for J; bases not matched to a gene: 4. Germline loops: CDR1 SGHNT, CDR2 YENEEA. As DNA, the CDR3 is TGTGCCAGCAGCGAAGCGGGGGGCACCTACAATGAGCAGTTCTTC. Its protein is CASSEAGGTYNEQFF.